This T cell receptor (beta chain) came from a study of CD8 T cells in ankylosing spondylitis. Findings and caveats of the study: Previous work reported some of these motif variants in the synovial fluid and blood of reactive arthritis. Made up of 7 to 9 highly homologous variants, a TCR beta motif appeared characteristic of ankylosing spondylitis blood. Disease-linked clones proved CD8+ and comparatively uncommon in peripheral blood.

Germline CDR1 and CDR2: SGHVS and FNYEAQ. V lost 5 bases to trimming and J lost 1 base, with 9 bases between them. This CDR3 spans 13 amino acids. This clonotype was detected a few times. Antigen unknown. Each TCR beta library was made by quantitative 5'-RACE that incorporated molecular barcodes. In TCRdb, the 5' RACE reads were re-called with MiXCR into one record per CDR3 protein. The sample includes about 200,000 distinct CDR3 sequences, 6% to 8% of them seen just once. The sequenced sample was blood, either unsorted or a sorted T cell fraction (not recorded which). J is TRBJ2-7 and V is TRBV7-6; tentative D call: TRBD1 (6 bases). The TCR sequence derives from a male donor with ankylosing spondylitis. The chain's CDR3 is CASSRGHSYEQYF. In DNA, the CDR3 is TGTGCCAGCAGCAGGGGACATTCCTACGAGCAGTACTTC.